The text below deals with one T cell receptor (beta chain). Sequenced by immunoSEQ multiplex PCR; TCRdb stores in-frame clones only, minus some. The table records about 64,000 clones, roughly 98% of them present only once. The entry originates in a study of Tregs in tolerant kidney transplant recipients. Background on the study: Related graft donors supplied nonmyeloablative bone marrow transplants, and mixed chimerism was transient.

Thawed PBMCs were FACS-sorted into unstimulated CD4+CD25+CD127- regulatory T cells, CD4+CD25- non-regulatory cells, CD4 and CD8 cells. Here the sequenced sample was Tregs from blood, taken before the transplant. This receptor was identified in a human donor who received a combined kidney and bone marrow transplant.

The CDR3 region is CASSQHLLGTSGGPSGELFF. The CDR3 nucleotides are TGCGCCAGCAGCCAACACCTACTCGGGACTAGCGGGGGCCCATCCGGGGAGCTGTTTTTT. This chain uses TRBV4-3 with TRBJ2-2, with 14 positions matching TRBD2. V dropped 2 bases and J dropped 6; count of bases not matched to a gene: 14. Germline V gene lookup returns CDR1 LGHNA and CDR2 YSLEER. The CDR3 spans 20 residues.